This TCR beta chain came from a study of T cells after yellow fever vaccination. About the research overall: The authors prepared low-cell-number fractions using SMART-Seq v4 Ultra Low Input.

The study's findings and limits: Contaminants from the bulk population, in the form of abundant clonotypes, could be found in FACS-sorted repertoires. The study re-detected most primary-vaccination clones after the booster (approximately 97% CD4, roughly 85% CD8).

Details on this clonotype: Antigen unknown.

By 5'RACE template switching, TCR cDNA was produced, with a universal primer site and UMIs added in the process. TCRdb fed the 5' RACE reads into MiXCR, producing one record per CDR3 protein. This sample carries approximately 610,000 distinct CDR3 sequences, roughly a sixth of them seen once, and the ten largest clones take roughly 17%. The CDR3 loop spans 15 amino acids. Germline-derived CDR1 and CDR2 are SGHNT and YYREEE (reference sequence). V shed 2 bases, J shed 5 bases, and the junction held 6 bases outside the gene matches. The sample was PBMCs, taken about 5 days after the first yellow fever vaccination. The TCR originated in a man aged 18 to 29 who received the YFV17D yellow fever vaccine. The rearrangement links TRBV5-4 to TRBJ2-7; TRBD1 matches at 11 bases. In DNA, the CDR3 is TGTGCCAGCAGCTTCGGACAGGGGGCAGCGAACGAGCAGTACTTC. Its protein is CASSFGQGAANEQYF.